The 21 T cell receptor beta chains given below trace back to one sample, sequenced in a study of radiation and T cells in renal cell carcinoma. Indicated time point: blood 4 weeks post-SBRT, at nephrectomy. The treatment denotes: 15 Gy SBRT to primary tumor, nephrectomy 4 weeks later. The data were produced by immunoSEQ multiplex PCR, yet TCRdb's version contains in-frame clones alone and is incomplete. This sample has around 140,000 clones, with 80% to 90% found just once. The starting material was blood, obtained from a patient whose treatment included radiotherapy and nephrectomy. The origin of the receptors is a woman aged 45-60 years with renal cell carcinoma.

The rearrangement joins TRBV28 to TRBJ1-1; unclear D gene. Germline V gives CDR1 MDHEN, CDR2 SYDVKM. The CDR3 sequence is 12 residues long. V shed 6 bases and J shed 6 bases, with 11 bases lying between them. The CDR3 DNA reads TGTGCCAGCAGAATGCCTGGGGCTGAAGCTTTCTTT. It encodes CASRMPGAEAFF.

This chain uses TRBV10-3 with TRBJ2-3; D uncertain. V dropped 10 bases and J dropped 0 bases, with 17 bases sitting between them. The CDR3 is made up of 15 amino acids. The germline gives CDR1 ENHRY, CDR2 SYGVKD. CDR3 coding DNA: TGTGCCACCCTAAAAAATGTCGGAAGCACAGATACGCAGTATTTT. This codes for CATLKNVGSTDTQYF.

This rearrangement joins TRBV19 to TRBJ1-1; D uncertain. V lost 7 bases and J 6 bases, leaving 21 bases between the germline ends. This CDR3 comprises 15 residues. Looked up from germline, CDR1 is LNHDA and CDR2 is SQIVND (reference sequence). CDR3 residues: CASMRPLISGAEAFF. In DNA, the CDR3 is TGTGCCAGTATGCGACCCTTAATATCGGGCGCTGAAGCTTTCTTT. Complete variable domain (other parts from reference TRBV19 and TRBJ1-1): DGGITQSPKYLFRKEGQNVTLSCEQNLNHDAMYWYRQDPGQGLRLIYYSQIVNDFQKGDIAEGYSVSREKKESFPLTVTSAQKNPTAFYLCASMRPLISGAEAFFGQGTRLTVV.

The chain recombines TRBV7-9 with TRBJ2-7, with 11 bases matching TRBD1. The germline V gene encodes CDR1 SEHNR and CDR2 FQNEAQ (reference sequence). V shed 5 bases and J 5 bases; nucleotides not matched to a gene: 8. CDR3 length equals 15 residues. The CDR3 sequence: CASSRGTGGDNEQYF. The CDR3 DNA sequence: TGTGCCAGCAGCCGCGGGACAGGGGGGGACAACGAGCAGTACTTC. Full variable domain (missing parts from reference TRBV7-9 and TRBJ2-7): DTGVSQNPRHKITKRGQNVTFRCDPISEHNRLYWYRQTLGQGPEFLTYFQNEAQLEKSRLLSDRFSAERPKGSFSTLEIQRTEQGDSAMYLCASSRGTGGDNEQYFGPGTRLTVT.

The gene calls are TRBV5-1 and TRBJ1-1; 7 nucleotides align to TRBD1. CDR3 length: 15 amino acids. Germline lookup yields CDR1 SGHRS and CDR2 YFSETQ. The V segment lost 0 bases and the J segment 2 bases; nucleotides outside the gene matches: 4. The CDR3 protein is CASSLGGTENTEAFF. The CDR3 region has the DNA TGCGCCAGCAGCTTGGGAGGGACAGAAAACACTGAAGCTTTCTTT.

The V and J genes are TRBV6-6 and TRBJ1-2; TRBD1 is a possible D gene (5 bases). The CDR3 totals 14 residues. Germline CDR1 reads MNHNY; CDR2 reads SVGAGI (reference sequence). The V gene lost 4 bases and the J gene lost 6 bases, with 15 bases spanning the gap. CDR3 protein: CASSSSGSSDGYTF. The CDR3 DNA sequence: TGTGCCAGCAGTTCGTCAGGGAGTAGTGATGGCTACACCTTC.

This clone appeared once. CDR3 coding DNA: TGTGCCAGCAGCTTATACAGGGGAACGGCCGGGGAGCTGTTTTTT. Translation gives CASSLYRGTAGELFF. V usage is TRBV7-2 and J usage is TRBJ2-2, with TRBD1 matching 7 bases. From germline, CDR1 is SGHTA and CDR2 FQGNSA. After removal of 2 bases from V and 6 bases from J, the junction contained 6 bases not matched to a gene. The CDR3 runs 15 residues. The full variable domain, rest sourced from reference TRBV7-2 and TRBJ2-2, is GAGVSQSPSNKVTEKGKDVELRCDPISGHTALYWYRQSLGQGLEFLIYFQGNSAPDKSGLPSDRFSAERTGGSVSTLTIQRTQQEDSAVYLCASSLYRGTAGELFFGEGSRLTVL.

V and J are TRBV14 and TRBJ1-4; D gene unclear. The CDR3 is 13 amino acids. Trimming shortened V by 0 bases and J by 14 bases, and 13 bases separated the two germline ends. Germline CDR1 is SGHDN and CDR2 is FVKESK. CDR3 in amino acids: CASSQEGQGHLFF. The DNA of the CDR3 is TGTGCCAGCAGCCAAGAAGGCCAAGGGCATCTGTTTTTT.

CDR3 DNA: TGTGCCAGCAGCTTAAGTGCCACTAATCAGCCCCAGCATTTT. Encoded protein: CASSLSATNQPQHF. This chain links TRBV7-9 with TRBJ1-5, with no clear D. V gave up 2 bases and J gave up 4 bases, with 9 bases separating them. The CDR3 contains 14 residues. Per germline, CDR1 SEHNR and CDR2 FQNEAQ (reference sequence).

J is TRBJ1-1 and V is TRBV19, with D perhaps TRBD1 (5 bases). This CDR3 contains 12 residues. Germline CDR1 is LNHDA and CDR2 is SQIVND (reference sequence). V dropped 3 bases and J dropped 7 bases, with 9 bases sitting between them. CDR3 DNA: TGTGCCAGTAGTATCGAGGGGAGTGAAGCTTTCTTT. It translates to CASSIEGSEAFF.

The CDR3 sequence: CASSEGLLGYTF. DNA for the CDR3: TGTGCCAGCAGTGAAGGTTTACTTGGCTACACCTTC. The chain links TRBV28 to TRBJ1-2; D gene ambiguous. V gave up 5 bases and J gave up 7 bases, with 11 bases separating them. The CDR3 sequence is 12 residues long. Germline values: CDR1 MDHEN, CDR2 SYDVKM.

The chain joins TRBV27 to TRBJ2-2; no clear D gene. This CDR3 is 15 amino acids long. Germline CDR1 is MNHEY and CDR2 is SMNVEV (reference sequence). V was cut by 5 bases and J by 7 bases, with 17 bases left in between. CDR3 amino acids: CASSGRGVHSGELFF. In nucleotides, the CDR3 is TGTGCCAGCAGTGGACGTGGGGTTCACAGCGGGGAGCTGTTTTTT.

The CDR3 spells CASSALQGAGNTIYF. The DNA of the CDR3 is TGTGCCAGCAGCGCTTTACAGGGTGCGGGAAACACCATATATTTT. The chain employs TRBV9 and TRBJ1-3; a weak D match, TRBD1 (6 bases). V gave up 3 bases and J gave up 4 bases, with 14 bases separating them. The CDR3 extends over 15 amino acids. Germline V CDR1 and CDR2: SGDLS, YYNGEE.

The chain couples TRBV5-4 to TRBJ2-5, with TRBD2 matching 7 bases. The CDR3 has 16 residues. Germline assignment: CDR1 SGHNT and CDR2 YYREEE (reference sequence). After removal of 0 bases from V and 0 bases from J, the junction contained 5 bases not matched to a gene. The CDR3 here is CASSLDPSGDQETQYF. The CDR3 DNA reads TGTGCCAGCAGCTTGGATCCTAGCGGAGACCAAGAGACCCAGTACTTC.

The rearrangement uses TRBV6-6 and TRBJ1-5, with TRBD1 matching over 8 bases. Trimming at V came to 6 bases and at J to 5 bases, leaving 6 bases not matched to a gene. Germline V CDR1 and CDR2: MNHNY, SVGAGI (reference sequence). This CDR3 region has 14 residues. The CDR3 loop is CASRETGAYQPQHF. The CDR3 coding sequence is TGTGCCAGCAGAGAGACAGGGGCCTATCAGCCCCAGCATTTT.

This clone was detected only once. This rearrangement joins TRBV7-2 to TRBJ1-2; the D gene is possibly TRBD1 (5 bases). The V end lost 2 bases, the J end lost 3 bases, and 7 bases lay between the germline ends. CDR1 SGHTA and CDR2 FQGNSA come from the germline V gene. This CDR3 comprises 13 residues. CDR3 sequence reads: CASSLTQDYGYTF. In nucleotides, the CDR3 is TGTGCCAGCAGCTTAACACAGGACTATGGCTACACCTTC.

This clone is a singleton in its sample. The rearrangement links TRBV9 to TRBJ2-1; 7 bases map to TRBD2. The CDR3 runs to 15 residues. Trimming took 7 bases from V and 0 from J; bases not matched to a gene: 7. Germline CDR1 SGDLS, CDR2 YYNGEE. CDR3 nucleotide sequence: TGTGCCAGCCGTGGGCGGGGGAGCTCCTACAATGAGCAGTTCTTC. Translated, it gives CASRGRGSSYNEQFF.

CDR3 region: CSAHRLLTGSSAEQYF. The CDR3 bases are TGCAGCGCTCACCGCCTCCTAACAGGGAGTTCAGCGGAGCAGTACTTC. The chain links TRBV29-1 to TRBJ2-7; D is possibly TRBD1 (6 bases). Germline V CDR1 and CDR2: SQVTM, ANQGSEA. The ends were cut back, 7 bases at V and 7 bases at J, with 29 bases in the middle. This CDR3 has 16 amino acids.

V and J are TRBV19 and TRBJ2-3; tentative D call: TRBD2 (5 bases). Germline CDR1 reads LNHDA; CDR2 reads SQIVND (reference sequence). The CDR3 runs 14 residues. The V end was cut by 8 bases, the J end by 3 bases, with 15 bases between. CDR3 protein: CASPPLTGTDTQYF. DNA of the CDR3: TGTGCCAGTCCTCCCCTAACGGGAACAGATACGCAGTATTTT.

The chain joins TRBV19 to TRBJ2-5; TRBD2 matches 7 bases. Germline CDR1 reads LNHDA; CDR2 reads SQIVND (reference sequence). The CDR3 spans 12 residues. J lost 5 bases, V lost 7 bases, and 4 bases had no gene match. CDR3 amino acids: CASTGGGETQYF. DNA for the CDR3: TGTGCCAGTACGGGGGGAGGGGAGACCCAGTACTTC.

The CDR3 DNA is TGTGCCAGCAACCGACCGGGACAGATTAACACTGAAGCTTTCTTT. Residues: CASNRPGQINTEAFF. The chain employs TRBV7-9 and TRBJ1-1; 7 nucleotides align to TRBD1. V trimming: 7 bases; J trimming: 2 bases; junction bases outside the gene matches: 10. The germline V gene has CDR1 SEHNR and CDR2 FQNEAQ (reference sequence). The CDR3 runs to 15 residues.